A single sample is the source of the 8 T cell receptor beta chains below, sequenced in a study of blood T cell repertoires in COVID-19. Some clones are missing from TCRdb's copy, which holds only in-frame ones; the method was immunoSEQ multiplex PCR. The sample holds 35,000 to 50,000 clones, more than 80% seen once. Sequencing was done on a sample of peripheral blood. The receptors were sampled from a man between 60 and 75 years old with active COVID-19.

To note about this clone: The germline gene is not matched at one end of the junction; a read error may be the cause. This chain uses TRBV7-7 with TRBJ1-1; TRBD1 aligns across 9 bases. This CDR3 spans 18 amino acids. Per the germline V gene, CDR1 is SSHAT and CDR2 is FNYEAQ (reference sequence). CDR3 sequence reads: CASSLAGTGNPRNTEAFF. CDR3 DNA sequence: TGTGCTAGCAGCTTAGCCGGGACAGGGAACCCCCGGAACACTGAAGCTTTCTTT.

The genes are TRBV7-2 and TRBJ2-7, with D unresolved. The CDR3 covers 15 residues. Per the germline V gene, CDR1 is SGHTA and CDR2 is FQGNSA. The germline V and J ends were trimmed by 5 bases and 0 bases, with 14 bases remaining between them. In nucleotides, the CDR3 is TGTGCCAGCAGCCCCCGTATGACTGCCTCCTACGAGCAGTACTTC. Protein: CASSPRMTASYEQYF. The full variable domain, rest sourced from reference TRBV7-2 and TRBJ2-7, is GAGVSQSPSNKVTEKGKDVELRCDPISGHTALYWYRQSLGQGLEFLIYFQGNSAPDKSGLPSDRFSAERTGGSVSTLTIQRTQQEDSAVYLCASSPRMTASYEQYFGPGTRLTVT.

This chain connects TRBV6-5 to TRBJ2-7, with D maybe TRBD2 (6 bases). The CDR3 totals 13 residues. V was shortened by 2 bases and J by 3 bases, with 8 bases between the two germline ends. The germline V gene has CDR1 MNHEY and CDR2 SVGAGI. Here the CDR3 DNA reads TGTGCCAGCAGTTACGCGGACTACTACGAGCAGTACTTC. The encoded protein is CASSYADYYEQYF.

The V gene is TRBV19, the J gene TRBJ2-1; 7 nucleotides match TRBD2. V dropped 4 bases and J dropped 0; count of bases not matched to a gene: 9. Germline V gene sequence: CDR1 LNHDA, CDR2 SQIVND (reference sequence). The CDR3 covers 17 residues. For the CDR3, the DNA is TGTGCCAGTAGTAGAGCGCTCGGGGGGAGCTCCTACAATGAGCAGTTCTTC. Its protein product is CASSRALGGSSYNEQFF.

V gene TRBV19 combines with J gene TRBJ2-7, with TRBD2 as a possible D gene (7 bases). CDR1 and CDR2 from the germline V gene are LNHDA and SQIVND (reference sequence). Trimming left V 7 bases short and J 2 bases short, with 15 bases between. This CDR3 contains 14 residues. The CDR3 DNA sequence: TGTGCCAGTACGAAGGGGGAGGGCCCCTACGAGCAGTACTTC. This sequence encodes CASTKGEGPYEQYF.

This clone is medium-sized (0.01 to 0.1%). The chain couples TRBV9 to TRBJ2-1, with TRBD2 matching over 8 bases. The CDR3 has 13 residues. Trimming took 7 bases from V and 8 from J; bases not matched to a gene: 8. Germline assignment: CDR1 SGDLS and CDR2 YYNGEE. In DNA form, the CDR3 reads TGTGCCAGCTCAAGCGGGAGCGGCGATGAGCAGTTCTTC. As protein: CASSSGSGDEQFF. The entire variable domain, with the rest obtained from reference TRBV9 and TRBJ2-1, is as follows: DSGVTQTPKHLITATGQRVTLRCSPRSGDLSVYWYQQSLDQGLQFLIQYYNGEERAKGNILERFSAQQFPDLHSELNLSSLELGDSALYFCASSSGSGDEQFFGPGTRLTVL.

The chain combines TRBV11-2 with TRBJ2-7; 8 nucleotides line up with TRBD1. The germline gives CDR1 SGHAT, CDR2 FQNNGV. The junction had 6 bases not matched to a gene; V was cut back by 3 bases and J by 2 bases. This CDR3 is built from 15 residues. CDR3 in amino acids: CASSFTQGAPYEQYF. CDR3 DNA sequence: TGTGCCAGCAGCTTTACGCAGGGGGCCCCCTACGAGCAGTACTTC.

The V gene is TRBV18, the J gene TRBJ2-1, with 7 positions matching TRBD2. Looked up from germline, CDR1 is KGHSH and CDR2 is LQKENI. The CDR3 has 15 amino acids. V was pared by 0 bases and J by 2 bases, with 1 base of the junction left unmatched. DNA for the CDR3: TGTGCCAGCTCACCACCTACTAGCGCCTACAATGAGCAGTTCTTC. Its protein product is CASSPPTSAYNEQFF.